These 19 T cell receptor beta chains were all obtained from the same sample, sequenced in a study of shared clonotypes between healthy human individuals. Using immunoSEQ multiplex PCR, the repertoire was profiled, and TCRdb retains in-frame clones only, with some absent. The sample carries roughly 1,800,000 clones, roughly 94% recorded once. CD45RO-negative, CCR7-positively selected cells formed the naive CD8 fraction, excluding terminally differentiated effector memory CD45RA+ cells. The sample comprised naive CD8+ T cells sorted from blood. The receptors originated from a man aged 18-30 years in good health.

This chain connects TRBV6-1 to TRBJ2-1; 7 nucleotides align to TRBD1. From germline, CDR1 is MNHNS and CDR2 SASEGT. Trimming took 4 bases from V and 2 from J; bases not matched to a gene: 8. The CDR3 sequence is 16 residues long. The CDR3 coding sequence is TGTGCCAGCAGTGGGCCTACAGGGGCAGCCTACAATGAGCAGTTCTTC. It encodes CASSGPTGAAYNEQFF.

Here the CDR3 DNA reads TGTGCCAGCAGTTCCGATGGTGCGCTGAATGGCTACACCTTC. It codes for CASSSDGALNGYTF. The chain carries TRBV5-4 and TRBJ1-2; D remains unclear. CDR3 length equals 14 residues. The germline V gene encodes CDR1 SGHNT and CDR2 YYREEE (reference sequence). Trimming removed 5 bases from V and 6 bases from J, with 17 bases in between.

The count of this clone is one. Other DNA sequences from this sample encode an identical CDR3 as well. For the CDR3, the DNA is TGTGCCAGCAGCTTGAGGACTAGCGGTTACAATGAGCAGTTCTTC. It yields the protein CASSLRTSGYNEQFF. The chain combines TRBV9 with TRBJ2-1; 10 positions match TRBD2. Germline V lookup: CDR1 SGDLS, CDR2 YYNGEE. This CDR3 spans 15 amino acids. After removal of 4 bases from V and 4 bases from J, the junction contained 5 bases not matched to a gene.

The gene calls are TRBV7-6 and TRBJ2-7; TRBD2 might be the D (6 bases). The CDR3 has 12 amino acids. Germline V gene sequence: CDR1 SGHVS, CDR2 FNYEAQ. CDR3 sequence: CASGQQSYEQYF. In DNA form, the CDR3 reads TGTGCGAGCGGGCAGCAATCCTACGAGCAGTACTTC.

The genes are TRBV5-1 and TRBJ2-1; TRBD2 aligns across 7 bases. V lost 2 bases to trimming and J lost 0 bases; unmatched junction nucleotides: 8. The CDR3 runs to 17 residues. CDR1 and CDR2 (germline): SGHRS, YFSETQ. The CDR3, as DNA: TGCGCCAGCAGCTTTTCGCTAGCGGCGGGCTCCTACAATGAGCAGTTCTTC. Its translation: CASSFSLAAGSYNEQFF.

This chain joins TRBV9 and TRBJ1-2; 9 bases match TRBD1. The CDR3 loop spans 17 amino acids. Losses at the gene ends were 3 bases for V and 5 bases for J; bases not matched to a gene: 14. Per germline, CDR1 SGDLS and CDR2 YYNGEE. The CDR3: CASSGPGQGGVRYGYTF. In nucleotides, the CDR3 is TGTGCCAGCAGCGGACCGGGACAGGGTGGGGTACGGTATGGCTACACCTTC.

The gene calls are TRBV9 and TRBJ2-5; D is possibly TRBD2 (6 bases). Germline V lookup: CDR1 SGDLS, CDR2 YYNGEE. The V and J ends lost 6 bases and 1 base respectively, with 16 bases between them. The CDR3 contains 15 residues. CDR3 in amino acids: CASTFGGRFQETQYF. The CDR3 DNA follows: TGTGCCAGCACGTTCGGGGGTCGATTCCAAGAGACCCAGTACTTC.

This clone was observed a few times. The chain is built from TRBV7-6 and TRBJ1-6; the D is unclear. Trimming removed 5 bases at V and 4 bases at J, with 9 bases between. Germline loops: CDR1 SGHVS, CDR2 FNYEAQ. This CDR3 is 14 amino acids long. CDR3 region: CASSLMGYNSPLHF. As DNA, the CDR3 is TGTGCCAGCAGCCTTATGGGTTATAATTCACCCCTCCACTTT.

The J gene is TRBJ1-2, the V gene TRBV6-5; D perhaps matches TRBD1 (5 bases). Trimming removed 4 bases from V and 6 bases from J, with 15 bases in between. The CDR3 contains 14 residues. Germline loops: CDR1 MNHEY, CDR2 SVGAGI. The CDR3 nucleotides are TGTGCCAGCAGTTTCGCCGGGGGAGCGGATGGCTACACCTTC. Translated, it gives CASSFAGGADGYTF.

The J gene is TRBJ1-5, the V gene TRBV28; TRBD1 matches 8 bases. This CDR3 has 15 amino acids. Trimming cost V 7 bases and J 7 bases; bases outside gene matches: 12. Germline lookup yields CDR1 MDHEN and CDR2 SYDVKM. The DNA of the CDR3 is TGTGCCAGCACCTCGACAGGGGCCAAAGGACAGCCCCAGCATTTT. This sequence encodes CASTSTGAKGQPQHF.

The V and J genes are TRBV25-1 and TRBJ2-7; D call uncertain. V was clipped by 1 base and J by 6 bases, with 10 bases between them. The CDR3 is made up of 13 amino acids. Germline CDR1 reads MGHDK; CDR2 reads SYGVNS. The CDR3 sequence is CASSESLLREQYF. As DNA, the CDR3 is TGTGCCAGCAGTGAATCGCTCCTACGCGAGCAGTACTTC.

V is TRBV5-8 and J is TRBJ1-3; maybe TRBD1 (5 bases). This CDR3 is built from 14 residues. V lost 2 bases, J lost 0 bases, and 6 bases lay in between. Per the germline V gene, CDR1 is SGHTS and CDR2 is YDEGEE. The CDR3 here is CASSLQDSGNTIYF. The CDR3 DNA reads as TGTGCCAGCAGCTTACAGGACTCTGGAAACACCATATATTTT.

The chain has TRBV19 and TRBJ1-1; 8 bases match TRBD1. The CDR3 is made up of 15 amino acids. The V gene's germline CDR1 is LNHDA and CDR2 SQIVND (reference sequence). Unmatched junction bases numbered 7, after V lost 2 bases and J lost 5 bases. CDR3 sequence reads: CASSIFAGGKTEAFF. As DNA, the CDR3 is TGTGCCAGTAGTATATTCGCAGGGGGCAAAACTGAAGCTTTCTTT.

CDR3 coding DNA: TGTGCCAGCTGCTACAGCGGGGAGGAAGAGACCCAGTACTTC. Translation: CASCYSGEEETQYF. J is TRBJ2-5 and V is TRBV6-6; TRBD2 agrees at 7 bases. Germline V gives CDR1 MNHNY, CDR2 SVGAGI (reference sequence). The CDR3 has 14 residues. Trimming took 8 bases from V and 3 from J; bases not matched to a gene: 9.

This chain links TRBV9 with TRBJ2-5; 8 bases align to TRBD2. This CDR3 has 15 amino acids. CDR1 SGDLS and CDR2 YYNGEE come from the germline V gene. J was trimmed by 4 bases and V by 0 bases; bases with no gene match: 5. CDR3 sequence (DNA): TGTGCCAGCAGCGTAGAGGGGAGCGGGAGAGAGACCCAGTACTTC. It encodes CASSVEGSGRETQYF.

The chain links TRBV2 to TRBJ2-2; D remains unclear. CDR1 and CDR2 (germline): SNHLY, FYNNEI. The CDR3 runs to 15 residues. The ends were cut back, 4 bases at V and 0 bases at J, with 9 bases in the middle. In DNA, the CDR3 is TGTGCCAGCAGTGCGACCCGTGCGAACACCGGGGAGCTGTTTTTT. Residues: CASSATRANTGELFF.

J is TRBJ2-7 and V is TRBV29-1, with D perhaps being TRBD1 or TRBD2 (6 bases each). The CDR3 length is 14 residues. Germline CDR1 is SQVTM and CDR2 is ANQGSEA. This chain's CDR3 is CSCRGTGGFDEQYF. The CDR3 nucleotides read TGCAGTTGTAGGGGGACTGGGGGTTTTGACGAGCAGTACTTC.

The chain is built from TRBV7-8 and TRBJ2-7, with D possibly matching TRBD2 (7 bases). The CDR3 is made up of 14 amino acids. V dropped 5 bases and J dropped 5 bases, with 16 bases sitting between them. The V gene's germline CDR1 is SGHVS and CDR2 FQNEAQ. The CDR3 DNA is TGTGCCAGCAGCCCAGCGTGGGGGGGCAACGAGCAGTACTTC. Amino acids: CASSPAWGGNEQYF. The variable domain in full, with the rest retrieved from reference TRBV7-8 and TRBJ2-7, is GAGVSQSPRYKVAKRGQDVALRCDPISGHVSLFWYQQALGQGPEFLTYFQNEAQLDKSGLPSDRFFAERPEGSVSTLKIQRTQQEDSAVYLCASSPAWGGNEQYFGPGTRLTVT.

The chain carries TRBV9 and TRBJ2-7; tentatively, D is TRBD2 (5 bases). In germline, CDR1 is SGDLS, CDR2 YYNGEE. V lost 1 base and J 0 bases, leaving 11 bases between the germline ends. The CDR3 spans 15 residues. In DNA form, the CDR3 reads TGTGCCAGCAGCGTATCCGGGGTGAGCTCCTACGAGCAGTACTTC. Its protein product is CASSVSGVSSYEQYF.